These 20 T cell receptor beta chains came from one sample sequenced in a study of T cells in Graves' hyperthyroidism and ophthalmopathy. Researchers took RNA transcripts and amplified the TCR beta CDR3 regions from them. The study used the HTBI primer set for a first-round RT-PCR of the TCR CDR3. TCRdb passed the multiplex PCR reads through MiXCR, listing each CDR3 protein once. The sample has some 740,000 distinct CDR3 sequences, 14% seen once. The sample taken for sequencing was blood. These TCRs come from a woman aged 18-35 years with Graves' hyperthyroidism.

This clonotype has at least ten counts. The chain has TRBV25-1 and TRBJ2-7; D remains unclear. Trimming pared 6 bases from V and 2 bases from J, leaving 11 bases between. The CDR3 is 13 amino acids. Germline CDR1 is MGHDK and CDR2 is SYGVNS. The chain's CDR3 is CASSRTGTYEQYF. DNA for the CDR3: TGTGCCAGCAGCAGAACGGGTACCTACGAGCAGTACTTC.

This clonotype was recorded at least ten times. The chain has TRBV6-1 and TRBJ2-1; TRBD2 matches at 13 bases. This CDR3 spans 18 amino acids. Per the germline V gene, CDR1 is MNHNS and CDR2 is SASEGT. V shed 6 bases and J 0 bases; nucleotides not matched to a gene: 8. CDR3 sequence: CASRGGLAGQSSYNEQFF. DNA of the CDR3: TGTGCCAGCAGGGGGGGACTAGCGGGACAGAGCTCCTACAATGAGCAGTTCTTC.

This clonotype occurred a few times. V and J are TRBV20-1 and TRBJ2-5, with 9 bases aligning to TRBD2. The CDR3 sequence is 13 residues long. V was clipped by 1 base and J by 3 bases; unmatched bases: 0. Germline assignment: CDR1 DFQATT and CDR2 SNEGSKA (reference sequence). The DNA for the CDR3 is TGCAGTGCTAGAGGGACTAGCGAAGAGACCCAGTACTTC. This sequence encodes CSARGTSEETQYF.

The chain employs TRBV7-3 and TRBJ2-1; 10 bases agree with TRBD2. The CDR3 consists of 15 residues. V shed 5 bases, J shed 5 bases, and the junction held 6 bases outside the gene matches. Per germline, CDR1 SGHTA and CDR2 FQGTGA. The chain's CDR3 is CASSRELAGDNEQFF. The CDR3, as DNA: TGTGCCAGCAGCCGAGAGCTAGCGGGAGACAATGAGCAGTTCTTC.

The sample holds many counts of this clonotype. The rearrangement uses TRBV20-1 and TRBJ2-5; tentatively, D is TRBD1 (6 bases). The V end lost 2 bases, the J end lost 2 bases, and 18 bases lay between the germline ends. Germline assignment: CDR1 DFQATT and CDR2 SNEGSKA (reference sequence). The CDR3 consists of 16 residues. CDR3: CSARRGHITGQETQYF. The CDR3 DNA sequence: TGCAGTGCTAGAAGGGGACACATCACGGGGCAAGAGACCCAGTACTTC.

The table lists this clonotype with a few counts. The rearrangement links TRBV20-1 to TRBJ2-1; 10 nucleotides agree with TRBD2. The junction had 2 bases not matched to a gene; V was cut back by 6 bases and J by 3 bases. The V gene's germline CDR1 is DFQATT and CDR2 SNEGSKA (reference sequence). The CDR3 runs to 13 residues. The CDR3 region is CSALAGGYNEQFF. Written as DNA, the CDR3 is TGCAGTGCCTTAGCGGGAGGCTACAATGAGCAGTTCTTC.

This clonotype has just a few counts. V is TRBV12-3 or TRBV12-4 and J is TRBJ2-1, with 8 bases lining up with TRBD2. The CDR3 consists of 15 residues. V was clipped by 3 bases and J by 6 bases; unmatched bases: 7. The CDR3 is CASSFRAGGGNEQFF. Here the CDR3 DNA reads TGTGCCAGCAGTTTTCGGGCGGGAGGTGGCAATGAGCAGTTCTTC.

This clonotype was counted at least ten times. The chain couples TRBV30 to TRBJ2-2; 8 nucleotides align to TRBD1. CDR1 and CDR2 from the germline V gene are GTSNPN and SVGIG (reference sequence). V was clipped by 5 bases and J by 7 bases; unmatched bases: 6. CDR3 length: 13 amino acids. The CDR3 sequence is CAWQTQGVGELFF. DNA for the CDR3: TGTGCCTGGCAGACACAGGGGGTCGGGGAGCTGTTTTTT.

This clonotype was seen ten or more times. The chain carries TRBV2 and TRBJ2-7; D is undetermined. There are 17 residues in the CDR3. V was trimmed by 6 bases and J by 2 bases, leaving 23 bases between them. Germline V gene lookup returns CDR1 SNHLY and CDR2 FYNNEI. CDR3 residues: CASSSHPPAYQAYEQYF. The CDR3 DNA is TGTGCCAGCAGCTCCCACCCACCGGCTTACCAAGCCTACGAGCAGTACTTC.

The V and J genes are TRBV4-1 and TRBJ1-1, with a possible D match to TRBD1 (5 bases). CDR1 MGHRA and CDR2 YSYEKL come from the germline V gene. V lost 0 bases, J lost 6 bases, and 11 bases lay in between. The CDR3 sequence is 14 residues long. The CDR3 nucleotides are TGCGCCAGCAGCCAAGATTCCGGGGACCCTGAAGCTTTCTTT. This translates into CASSQDSGDPEAFF.

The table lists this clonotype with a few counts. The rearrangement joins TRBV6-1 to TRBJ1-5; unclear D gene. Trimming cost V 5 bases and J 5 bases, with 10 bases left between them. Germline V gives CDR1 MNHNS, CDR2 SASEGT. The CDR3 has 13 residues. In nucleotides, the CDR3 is TGTGCCAGCAGTTGGACCGCAGATCAGCCCCAGCATTTT. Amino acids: CASSWTADQPQHF.

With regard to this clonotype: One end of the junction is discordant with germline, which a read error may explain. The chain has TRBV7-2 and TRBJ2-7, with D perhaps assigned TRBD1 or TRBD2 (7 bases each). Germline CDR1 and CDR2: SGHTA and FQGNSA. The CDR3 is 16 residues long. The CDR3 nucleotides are TGCGCCAGCAGCCAAGGGAGGGGGCCAAGCTCCTACGAGCAGTACTTC. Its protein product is CASSQGRGPSSYEQYF.

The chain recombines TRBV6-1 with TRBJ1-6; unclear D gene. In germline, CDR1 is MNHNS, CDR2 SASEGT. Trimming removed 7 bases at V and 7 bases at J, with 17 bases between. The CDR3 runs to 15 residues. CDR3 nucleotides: TGTGCCAGCACCTGGGAGGCCTCGGGAAATTCACCCCTCCACTTT. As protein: CASTWEASGNSPLHF.

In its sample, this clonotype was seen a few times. This chain's CDR3 is CASSFIRGPHYEQYF. The CDR3 DNA reads TGTGCCAGCAGTTTCATAAGGGGGCCGCACTACGAGCAGTACTTC. The V call is TRBV6-1, the J call TRBJ2-7; 7 bases are a match to TRBD1. The CDR3 has 15 residues. Germline V gene data show CDR1 as MNHNS and CDR2 as SASEGT. After removal of 5 bases from V and 3 bases from J, the junction contained 10 bases not matched to a gene.

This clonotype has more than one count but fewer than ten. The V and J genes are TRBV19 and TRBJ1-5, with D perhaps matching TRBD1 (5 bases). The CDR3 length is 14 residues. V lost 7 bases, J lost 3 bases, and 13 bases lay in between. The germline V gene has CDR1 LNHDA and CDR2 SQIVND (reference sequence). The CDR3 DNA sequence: TGTGCCAGTACCCCAGGGCGTCCCAATCAGCCCCAGCATTTT. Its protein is CASTPGRPNQPQHF.

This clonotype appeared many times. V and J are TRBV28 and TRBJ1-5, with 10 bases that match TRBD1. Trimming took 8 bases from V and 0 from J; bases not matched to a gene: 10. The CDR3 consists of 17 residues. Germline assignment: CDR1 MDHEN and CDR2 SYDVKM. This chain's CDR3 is CASDGGQGPYSNQPQHF. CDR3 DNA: TGTGCCAGCGACGGGGGACAGGGGCCTTATAGCAATCAGCCCCAGCATTTT.

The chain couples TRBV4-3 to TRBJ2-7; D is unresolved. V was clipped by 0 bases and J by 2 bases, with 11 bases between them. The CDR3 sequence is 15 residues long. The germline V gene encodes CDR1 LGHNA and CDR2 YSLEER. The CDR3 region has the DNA TGCGCCAGCAGCCAAGATTTCGGGCCGACCTACGAGCAGTACTTC. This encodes CASSQDFGPTYEQYF.

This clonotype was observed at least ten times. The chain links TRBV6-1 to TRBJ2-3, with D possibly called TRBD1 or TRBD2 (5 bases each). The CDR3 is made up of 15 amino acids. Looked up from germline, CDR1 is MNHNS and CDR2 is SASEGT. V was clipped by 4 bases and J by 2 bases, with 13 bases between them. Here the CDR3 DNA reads TGTGCCAGCAGTGTGGGGGTAATCTCCACAGATACGCAGTATTTT. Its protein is CASSVGVISTDTQYF.

This chain's CDR3 is CSASIDANPYEQYF. Here the CDR3 DNA reads TGCAGTGCTAGCATTGATGCAAACCCCTACGAGCAGTACTTC. This chain uses TRBV20-1 with TRBJ2-7; D gene uncertain. V lost 3 bases to trimming and J lost 2 bases, with 14 bases between them. There are 14 residues in the CDR3. Germline V gene sequence: CDR1 DFQATT, CDR2 SNEGSKA (reference sequence).

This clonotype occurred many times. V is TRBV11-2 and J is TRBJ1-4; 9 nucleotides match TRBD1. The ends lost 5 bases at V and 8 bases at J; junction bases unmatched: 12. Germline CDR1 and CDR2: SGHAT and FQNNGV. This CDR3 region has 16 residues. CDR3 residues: CASSPRPGQGFEKLFF. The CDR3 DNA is TGTGCCAGCAGCCCTCGGCCCGGACAGGGGTTCGAAAAACTGTTTTTT. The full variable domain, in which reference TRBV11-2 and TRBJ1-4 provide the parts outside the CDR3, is EAGVAQSPRYKIIEKRQSVAFWCNPISGHATLYWYQQILGQGPKLLIQFQNNGVVDDSQLPKDRFSAERLKGVDSTLKIQPAKLEDSAVYLCASSPRPGQGFEKLFFGSGTQLSVL.